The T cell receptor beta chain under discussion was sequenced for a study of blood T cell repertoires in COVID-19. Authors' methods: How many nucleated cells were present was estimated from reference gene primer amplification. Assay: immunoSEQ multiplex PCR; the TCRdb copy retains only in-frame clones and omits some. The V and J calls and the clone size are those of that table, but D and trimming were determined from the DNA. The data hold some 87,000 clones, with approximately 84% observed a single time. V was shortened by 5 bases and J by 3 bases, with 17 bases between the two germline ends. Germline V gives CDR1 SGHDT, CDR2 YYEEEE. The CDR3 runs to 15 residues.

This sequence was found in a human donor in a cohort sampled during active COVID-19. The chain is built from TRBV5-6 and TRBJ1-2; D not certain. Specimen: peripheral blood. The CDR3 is CASRVRRLLYYGYTF. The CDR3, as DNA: TGTGCCAGCAGGGTCCGGAGGTTACTTTACTATGGCTACACCTTC.